The 17 T cell receptor beta chains below were found in one sample sequenced in a study of shared clonotypes between healthy human individuals. The naive CD8 subset, CD45RO-negative cells positively selected for CCR7, excluded terminally differentiated effector memory CD45RA+ cells. The table came from immunoSEQ multiplex PCR; TCRdb's copy has only in-frame clones and leaves some out. The sample holds about 2.1 million clones; 85% to 95% are singletons and the top ten take roughly 1.7%. The sample comprised naive CD8+ T cells from PBMCs. The receptors derive from a man in his late teens or twenties in good health. Some clones in this sample may be carry-over from other donors' samples.

This chain uses TRBV10-3 with TRBJ2-1; D gene uncertain. The CDR3 loop spans 13 amino acids. V was clipped by 10 bases and J by 3 bases, with 13 bases between them. Per germline, CDR1 ENHRY and CDR2 SYGVKD. As DNA, the CDR3 is TGTGCCACCGATAAGAAGGGCTACAATGAGCAGTTCTTC. Amino acids: CATDKKGYNEQFF.

CDR3 in amino acids: CASSSDSPYGYTF. The CDR3 coding sequence is TGTGCCAGCAGCTCAGACAGCCCCTATGGCTACACCTTC. V usage is TRBV5-5 and J usage is TRBJ1-2, with D possibly being TRBD1 (5 bases). The CDR3 is 13 residues long. V lost 3 bases, J lost 4 bases, and 10 bases lay in between. The germline gives CDR1 SGHKS, CDR2 YYEKEE (reference sequence). The variable domain in full, with the rest retrieved from reference TRBV5-5 and TRBJ1-2, is DAGVTQSPTHLIKTRGQQVTLRCSPISGHKSVSWYQQVLGQGPQFIFQYYEKEERGRGNFPDRFSARQFPNYSSELNVNALLLGDSALYLCASSSDSPYGYTFGSGTRLTVV.

The chain employs TRBV15 and TRBJ1-1; D may be TRBD1 (5 bases). There are 17 residues in the CDR3. V was clipped by 0 bases and J by 0 bases, with 14 bases between them. CDR1 LNHNV and CDR2 YYDKDF come from the germline V gene (reference sequence). The CDR3 is CATSRDRGTLLNTEAFF. The CDR3 nucleotides read TGTGCCACCAGCAGAGATCGGGGGACGCTCCTGAACACTGAAGCTTTCTTT.

The V gene is TRBV4-1, the J gene TRBJ1-3; 9 bases agree with TRBD1. CDR1 and CDR2 from the germline V gene are MGHRA and YSYEKL. The CDR3 is 15 amino acids. The trim removed 2 bases at V and 4 bases at J, leaving 3 bases unmatched. The CDR3 bases are TGCGCCAGCAGCCAATCACAGGGGGCGGGAAACACCATATATTTT. This sequence encodes CASSQSQGAGNTIYF.

This chain joins TRBV6-1 and TRBJ2-5; D uncertain. Germline-derived CDR1 and CDR2 are MNHNS and SASEGT. The V end lost 3 bases, the J end lost 0 bases, and 14 bases lay between the germline ends. This CDR3 is built from 16 residues. The CDR3, as DNA: TGTGCCAGCAGTGATTGGGCTGCCCCCTACCAAGAGACCCAGTACTTC. This codes for CASSDWAAPYQETQYF.

This clone was detected a few times. This rearrangement joins TRBV6-1 to TRBJ1-5; perhaps TRBD1 as D (6 bases). Trimming pared 6 bases from V and 7 bases from J, leaving 16 bases between. CDR1 is MNHNS, CDR2 SASEGT, per germline. CDR3 length: 14 amino acids. CDR3 amino acids: CASRQGGFRQPQHF. The CDR3 DNA is TGTGCCAGCAGACAGGGCGGTTTCCGACAGCCCCAGCATTTT.

The rearrangement joins TRBV28 to TRBJ1-2; TRBD1 might be the D (5 bases). The CDR3 length is 16 residues. Germline V CDR1 and CDR2: MDHEN, SYDVKM. The germline V and J ends were trimmed by 6 bases and 1 base, with 18 bases remaining between them. CDR3 sequence: CASSPALGQINYGYTF. The CDR3 region has the DNA TGTGCCAGCAGCCCCGCCTTGGGGCAGATTAACTATGGCTACACCTTC.

With respect to this clone: Other nucleotide sequences from this sample produce the same CDR3. The chain joins TRBV7-9 to TRBJ2-5; D is uncertain. The CDR3 is made up of 13 amino acids. The V and J ends lost 6 bases and 2 bases respectively, with 10 bases between them. CDR1 is SEHNR, CDR2 FQNEAQ, per germline (reference sequence). The CDR3 protein is CASSLSHQETQYF. Here the CDR3 DNA reads TGTGCCAGCAGTCTTTCCCATCAAGAGACCCAGTACTTC. Together with reference TRBV7-9 and TRBJ2-5, the CDR3 gives the full variable domain: DTGVSQNPRHKITKRGQNVTFRCDPISEHNRLYWYRQTLGQGPEFLTYFQNEAQLEKSRLLSDRFSAERPKGSFSTLEIQRTEQGDSAMYLCASSLSHQETQYFGPGTRLLVL.

The chain recombines TRBV7-9 with TRBJ1-2, with 11 nucleotides matching TRBD1. Germline assignment: CDR1 SEHNR and CDR2 FQNEAQ (reference sequence). The CDR3 has 16 residues. Trimming took 5 bases from V and 4 from J; bases not matched to a gene: 9. The CDR3 sequence: CASSPPGGTGGYGYTF. Here the CDR3 DNA reads TGTGCCAGCAGCCCTCCCGGGGGGACAGGGGGCTATGGCTACACCTTC. Full variable domain (remainder filled in from reference TRBV7-9 and TRBJ1-2): DTGVSQNPRHKITKRGQNVTFRCDPISEHNRLYWYRQTLGQGPEFLTYFQNEAQLEKSRLLSDRFSAERPKGSFSTLEIQRTEQGDSAMYLCASSPPGGTGGYGYTFGSGTRLTVV.

This clone was observed a single time. The chain has TRBV18 and TRBJ2-1; D may be TRBD1 or TRBD2 (5 bases each). CDR1 KGHSH and CDR2 LQKENI come from the germline V gene. The CDR3 covers 12 residues. V lost 6 bases and J lost 6, with 9 bases in between. CDR3 loop: CASSRDPNEQFF. CDR3 coding DNA: TGTGCCAGCTCCCGGGACCCCAATGAGCAGTTCTTC.

This rearrangement joins TRBV20-1 to TRBJ2-7; D ambiguous. The CDR3 runs 10 residues. Trimming left V 3 bases short and J 7 bases short, with 7 bases between. Germline V gene sequence: CDR1 DFQATT, CDR2 SNEGSKA (reference sequence). CDR3 DNA sequence: TGCAGTGCTAGTCCCCAAGAGCAGTACTTC. This sequence encodes CSASPQEQYF.

The V gene is TRBV5-1, the J gene TRBJ1-4, with 10 bases aligning to TRBD1. This CDR3 is built from 14 residues. Germline-derived CDR1 and CDR2 are SGHRS and YFSETQ. The ends lost 4 bases at V and 7 bases at J; junction bases unmatched: 4. The CDR3 loop reads CASSGDRGGEKLFF. The CDR3 DNA sequence: TGCGCCAGCAGCGGGGACAGGGGTGGTGAAAAACTGTTTTTT.

The chain joins TRBV27 to TRBJ2-1; maybe TRBD2 (6 bases). CDR3 length equals 15 residues. Trimming took 5 bases from V and 3 from J, leaving 14 bases between them. Germline V CDR1 and CDR2: MNHEY, SMNVEV (reference sequence). The CDR3, as DNA: TGTGCCAGCAGTATTGGGTGGACTAACTACAATGAGCAGTTCTTC. Amino acids: CASSIGWTNYNEQFF.

V is TRBV6-5 and J is TRBJ2-7; 7 bases line up with TRBD1. Losses at the gene ends were 6 bases for V and 5 bases for J; bases not matched to a gene: 10. The CDR3 is made up of 14 amino acids. CDR1 is MNHEY and CDR2 is SVGAGI in the germline V gene. CDR3 nucleotide sequence: TGTGCCAGCAGGCCGAACAGGGGTTTCAACGAGCAGTACTTC. This translates into CASRPNRGFNEQYF.

The V call is TRBV5-5, the J call TRBJ2-3; 9 nucleotides line up with TRBD1. V shed 4 bases and J 4 bases; nucleotides not matched to a gene: 7. From germline, CDR1 is SGHKS and CDR2 YYEKEE (reference sequence). CDR3 length: 15 residues. The CDR3 nucleotides read TGTGCCAGCAGCGCCCGGGACAGGGAGGCAGATACGCAGTATTTT. Amino acids: CASSARDREADTQYF.

The CDR3 protein is CAWSVPDLGNTEAFF. The CDR3 region has the DNA TGTGCCTGGAGTGTACCGGACCTGGGGAACACTGAAGCTTTCTTT. This sequence joins TRBV30 and TRBJ1-1; D not resolved. This CDR3 has 15 amino acids. The ends were cut back, 0 bases at V and 1 base at J, with 12 bases in the middle. CDR1 is GTSNPN and CDR2 is SVGIG in the germline V gene (reference sequence).

The rearrangement uses TRBV19 and TRBJ1-2, with D possibly being TRBD1 (5 bases). The ends were cut back, 4 bases at V and 6 bases at J, with 12 bases in the middle. There are 13 residues in the CDR3. The V gene's germline CDR1 is LNHDA and CDR2 SQIVND (reference sequence). The chain's CDR3 is CASSTTRGDGYTF. The CDR3 region has the DNA TGTGCCAGTAGTACCACTCGAGGGGATGGCTACACCTTC.